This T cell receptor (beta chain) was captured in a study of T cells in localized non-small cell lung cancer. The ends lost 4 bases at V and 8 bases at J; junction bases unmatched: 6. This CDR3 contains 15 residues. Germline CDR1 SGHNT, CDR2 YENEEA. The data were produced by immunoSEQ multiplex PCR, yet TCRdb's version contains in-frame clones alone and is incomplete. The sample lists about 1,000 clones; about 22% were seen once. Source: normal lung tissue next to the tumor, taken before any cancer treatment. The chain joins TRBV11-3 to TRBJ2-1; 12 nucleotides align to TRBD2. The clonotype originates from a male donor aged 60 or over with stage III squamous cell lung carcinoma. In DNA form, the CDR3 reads TGTGCCAGCAGCTCCCCTAGCGGGAGGGCCTATGAGCAGTTCTTC. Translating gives CASSSPSGRAYEQFF.